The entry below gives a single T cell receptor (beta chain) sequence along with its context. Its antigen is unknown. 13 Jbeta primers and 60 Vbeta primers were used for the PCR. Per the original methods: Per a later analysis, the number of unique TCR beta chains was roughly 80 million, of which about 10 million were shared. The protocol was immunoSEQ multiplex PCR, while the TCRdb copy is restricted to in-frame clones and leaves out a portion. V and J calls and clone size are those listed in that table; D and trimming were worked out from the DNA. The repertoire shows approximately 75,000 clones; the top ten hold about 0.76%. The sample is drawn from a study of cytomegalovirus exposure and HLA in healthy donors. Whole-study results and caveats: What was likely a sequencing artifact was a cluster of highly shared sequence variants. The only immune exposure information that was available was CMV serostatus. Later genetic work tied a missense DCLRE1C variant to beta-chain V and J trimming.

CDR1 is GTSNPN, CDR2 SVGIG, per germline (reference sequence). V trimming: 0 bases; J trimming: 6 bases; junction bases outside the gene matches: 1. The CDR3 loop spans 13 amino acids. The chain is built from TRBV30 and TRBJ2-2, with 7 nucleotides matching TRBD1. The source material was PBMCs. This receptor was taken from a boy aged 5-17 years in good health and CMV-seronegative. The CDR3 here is CAWSVTGAGELFF. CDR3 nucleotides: TGTGCCTGGAGTGTTACAGGGGCCGGGGAGCTGTTTTTT. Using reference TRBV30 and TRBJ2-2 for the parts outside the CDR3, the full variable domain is SQTIHQWPATLVQPVGSPLSLECTVEGTSNPNLYWYRQAAGRGLQLLFYSVGIGQISSEVPQNLSASRPQDRQFILSSKKLLLSDSGFYLCAWSVTGAGELFFGEGSRLTVL.